This entry is about one T cell receptor beta chain. This specimen belongs to a study of T-cell reconstitution after alpha-beta-depleted transplantation in children. V was pared by 2 bases and J by 1 base, with 11 bases between. The CDR3 runs to 16 residues. The germline CDR1 and CDR2 sequences are MNHNS and SASEGT. Preparation of the TCRbeta library was carried out with unique molecular identifiers. TCRdb independently ran MiXCR on the PCR reads; one entry per CDR3 protein. The data contain some 200,000 distinct CDR3 sequences, roughly 15% of them seen just once; the ten biggest clones take up about 13%.

This receptor was obtained from a human donor who donated a stem cell graft to a child with acute lymphoblastic leukemia. Sequenced material: PBMCs from the stem cell graft donor, taken from the stem cell graft. The chain couples TRBV6-1 to TRBJ2-2; a weak D match, TRBD1 (6 bases). Here the CDR3 DNA reads TGTGCCAGCAGTGAACTTCCGGGACAGAACACCGGGGAGCTGTTTTTT. Translation: CASSELPGQNTGELFF.